This TCR beta chain appears in the sequencing data of a study of T cell changes during pregnancy in multiple sclerosis. TCRdb's copy holds only in-frame clones and misses some; the assay was immunoSEQ multiplex PCR. Of around 47,000 clones listed, roughly 93% were seen once; the top ten hold more than 4%. J was trimmed by 3 bases and V by 5 bases; bases with no gene match: 10. CDR3 length: 18 amino acids. CDR1 is MDHEN, CDR2 SYDVKM, per germline. The sequence was obtained from a female donor with multiple sclerosis, enrolled in a pregnancy study. This sample comprised CD8+ T cells from peripheral blood mononuclear cells, obtained in the first trimester of pregnancy. The chain couples TRBV28 to TRBJ2-3; 14 bases line up with TRBD2. The CDR3 loop is CASSPGTSGSTDTDTQYF. The CDR3, as DNA: TGTGCCAGCAGTCCTGGGACTAGCGGGAGTACGGATACAGATACGCAGTATTTT.